This TCR beta chain originates from a study of cytomegalovirus exposure and HLA in healthy donors. As for the study in general: HLA-typed donors were the source of approximately 85 million unique TCRs, which an early data release held.

V was clipped by 8 bases and J by 3 bases; unmatched bases: 4. Germline CDR1 is SEHNR and CDR2 is FQNEAQ (reference sequence). CDR3 length: 14 amino acids. In the case of this clone: Its cognate antigen is unknown.

Amplification used 60 Vbeta primers and 13 Jbeta primers. Libraries were prepared by immunoSEQ multiplex PCR; TCRdb keeps only in-frame clonotypes and omits some of them. The table includes about 160,000 clones, about four fifths detected once. Study findings and constraints: Later on, a genetic analysis was performed. It linked a missense variant in DCLRE1C with V- and J-gene trimming of TCR beta. Earlier analysis found most TCR beta V segments productive about 87% or about 30% of the time. Follow-up analysis found HLA locus-dependent TCR association rates, highest for DRB1 and lowest for HLA-C.

This chain joins TRBV7-9 and TRBJ2-1, with 10 bases fitting TRBD2. This receptor was obtained from a woman younger than 45 in good health and CMV-seropositive. Sequencing input: PBMCs. Here the CDR3 DNA reads TGTGCCAGCGACAGGACTAGCGGCTACAATGAGCAGTTCTTC. It codes for CASDRTSGYNEQFF. The complete variable domain, with remaining parts taken from reference TRBV7-9 and TRBJ2-1, reads DTGVSQNPRHKITKRGQNVTFRCDPISEHNRLYWYRQTLGQGPEFLTYFQNEAQLEKSRLLSDRFSAERPKGSFSTLEIQRTEQGDSAMYLCASDRTSGYNEQFFGPGTRLTVL.